This paragraph covers one T cell receptor beta chain sequence. This clonotype was seen a single time. Its cognate antigen has yet to be identified. No base qualities exist here, and no much larger clone lies one base off it. One read alone provides weak support. This specimen comes from a study of T cells after yellow fever vaccination (dated by TCRdb to the late 2010s). A note on the overall study: Libraries from fractions with low cell numbers were prepared with the SMART-Seq v4 Ultra Low Input RNA kit. To track T-cell clones before and after primary and booster YFV17D yellow fever vaccination, bulk TCR alpha and beta repertoires were sequenced longitudinally. Two healthy male donors made up the cohort, one aged 18 to 30 years and the other aged 30 to 40 years. Bulk PBMC replicates and cell subsets were isolated from blood drawn at multiple timepoints before and after both primary and secondary immunization.

TCR cDNA was synthesized by 5'RACE template switching, which introduced a universal primer site and unique molecular identifiers. cDNA synthesis was primed from both the TCR alpha and TCR beta constant segments. Libraries were amplified in two PCR steps, with sample barcodes and sequencing adapters added in the second step. Sequencing of the libraries was done on either Illumina HiSeq 2500 (2x100 bp) or NovaSeq (2x150 bp). Per the source publication's procedure: Demultiplexing of reads and collapsing into UMI consensus sequences were performed with MIGEC, and V(D)J alignment was carried out with MiXCR. Using edgeR on replicate PBMC samples, clonotypes were called vaccine-responding if FDR was below 0.01 and the log2 fold change was above 5 up to day 15. CD4 or CD8 identity was assigned to each bulk clonotype according to whether the clonotype was present at higher abundance in the sequenced CD4 repertoire or the sequenced CD8 repertoire. The public sequencing data were trimmed at Q25 with fastp and processed into clonotypes with MiXCR by TCRdb, which kept only in-frame beta chains. Rows are unified per CDR3 protein, each entry keeping the most common DNA and genes. The V and J calls and clone size are TCRdb's, not the authors'. Within this sample are 400,000 to 650,000 distinct CDR3 sequences, with just over 20% of them counted one time only. The top ten hold approximately 15% of the sample.

Looking up the germline V gene yields CDR1 MNHNS and CDR2 SASEGT. V and J are truncated by 6 bases and 4 bases respectively, leaving an intervening sequence of 16 bases. The CDR3 holds 15 amino acids from the cysteine to the phenylalanine. The only DNA kept is the CDR3, 45 bases in frame from the first base. The treatment or condition label of this sample denotes: live attenuated yellow fever vaccine strain. At each blood-draw timepoint, two biological replicates of bulk PBMCs were obtained. A standard Ficoll-Paque protocol was used to isolate PBMCs from peripheral blood. TriZol was used to extract RNA from bulk PBMCs, CD4 and CD8 fractions, and dextramer-positive and dextramer-negative fractions. The study at large found these results: A small share of clonotypes occurred in both CD4 and CD8 compartments, likely arising from convergent recombination. Compared with the primary T-cell response, the secondary T-cell response was weaker but faster, peaking on day 5 rather than day 15. After the booster, most clones that had expanded after primary vaccination were detected again (nearly 98% of CD4 and 88% of CD8), suggesting broad maintenance of memory. Computational filtering was required because FACS-sorted repertoires could contain abundant contaminating clonotypes from the bulk population. Because the study included only two donors, the extent to which the findings can be generalized is limited.

The source of this sequence is a man aged 18 to 29 who received the YFV17D yellow fever vaccine. Sequences were derived from PBMCs, sampled 21 days after the first yellow fever vaccination. The chain was built from TRBV6-1 and TRBJ2-1; the D region may be TRBD1 or TRBD2, each matching 5 bases equally. In nucleotide form, the sequence is TGTGCCAGCAGCCCCGGGACGAACTCTTACAATGAGCAGTTCTTC. This codes for CASSPGTNSYNEQFF.